This TCR beta chain was captured by sequencing in a study of cytomegalovirus exposure and HLA in healthy donors. For the study at large: From HLA-typed donors, an early data release held roughly 80 million unique TCRs. Whole-study results and caveats: A link between a missense DCLRE1C variant and TCR beta V- and J-gene trimming emerged from a later analysis.

To note about this clone: The antigen remains undetermined. The junction shows a germline mismatch at one end, possibly a read error.

The CDR3 loop spans 16 amino acids. From germline, CDR1 is SGHRS and CDR2 YFSETQ. The study ran its PCR with 60 Vbeta and 13 Jbeta primers. TCRdb's table, derived via immunoSEQ multiplex PCR, lists solely in-frame clones and lacks some. Here the sample spans about 190,000 clones, approximately 70% being singletons. This TCR was sampled from a woman between 25 and 40 years old in good health and CMV-seropositive. V usage is TRBV5-1 and J usage is TRBJ2-1; TRBD2 aligns across 13 bases. The specimen sequenced was PBMCs. CDR3 DNA: TGCGCCAGCAGGTTGGGACTAGCGGGATCTTACAATGAGCAGTTCTTC. As protein: CASRLGLAGSYNEQFF.